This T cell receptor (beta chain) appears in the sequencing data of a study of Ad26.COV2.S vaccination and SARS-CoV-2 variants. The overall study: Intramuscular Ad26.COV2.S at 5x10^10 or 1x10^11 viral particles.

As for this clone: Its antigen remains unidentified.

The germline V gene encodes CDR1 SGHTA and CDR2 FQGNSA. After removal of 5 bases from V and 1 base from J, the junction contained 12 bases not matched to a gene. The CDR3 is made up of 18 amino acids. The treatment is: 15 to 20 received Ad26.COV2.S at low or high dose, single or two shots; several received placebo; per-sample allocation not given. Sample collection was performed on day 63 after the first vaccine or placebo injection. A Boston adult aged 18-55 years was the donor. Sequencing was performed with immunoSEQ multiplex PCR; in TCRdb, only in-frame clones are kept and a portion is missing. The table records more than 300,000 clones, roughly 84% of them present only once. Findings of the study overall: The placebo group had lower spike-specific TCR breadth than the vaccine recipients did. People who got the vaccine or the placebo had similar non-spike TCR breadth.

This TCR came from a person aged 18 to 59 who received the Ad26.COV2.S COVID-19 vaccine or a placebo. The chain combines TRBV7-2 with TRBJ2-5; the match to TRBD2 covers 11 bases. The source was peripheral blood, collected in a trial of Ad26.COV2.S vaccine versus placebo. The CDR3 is CASSTVGVAGGTQETQYF. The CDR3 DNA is TGTGCCAGCAGCACTGTCGGAGTAGCGGGGGGGACCCAAGAGACCCAGTACTTC.